This TCR beta chain was sequenced in a study of T cell repertoires in cytomegalovirus infection (dated by TCRdb to the late 2010s). A note on the overall study: Donor HLA type was relevant to the analysis, as public TCR beta signatures indicated carriage of CMV infection together with the matching HLA type.

Results the study describes overall, beyond this receptor: In both this cohort and an independent cohort of some 370 donors, the cumulative frequency of public TCR beta family members distinguished carriers of CMV infection plus the relevant HLA type. In the ex vivo response, HLA-C-restricted CMV-specific TCR beta clonotypes were dominant, and in two of eight donors the single most frequent clonotype came from this HLA-C-restricted group.

This clonotype was seen a few times. Its specific antigen is unknown. Qualities for individual bases were not recorded, and no much larger clone is one base off. Between the V and J ends, shortened by 1 base and 5 bases respectively, the junction contains 23 bases. The germline V gene gives CDR1 as SGHTA and CDR2 as FQGNSA. The CDR3 has 18 amino acids, counting the end cysteine and phenylalanine. Here the CDR3 DNA is all that survives: 54 bases in frame from base 1. The data were produced on an Illumina HiSeq 1500. TCRdb reprocessed the public reads (quality trimming at Q25 with fastp, clone calling with MiXCR) and kept in-frame beta chains. Each record represents a unique CDR3 protein, reported with the most common genes and DNA among its rows. For this sample there are 250,000 to 300,000 distinct CDR3 sequences; around 15% appear just once. The ten top clones hold around 43% of the sample.

The chain is encoded by TRBV7-2 joined to TRBJ2-5; a tentative D call is TRBD2 (6 bases match). The sequencing sample was made of CD8+ T cells from PBMCs. The TCR sequence derives from a human donor in good health (CMV status not recorded). Some clones in this sample may be carry-over from other donors' samples. The CDR3 region has the sequence CASSLGGYGDRGRETQYF. The nucleotide sequence reads as follows: TGTGCCAGCAGCTTAGGGGGGTATGGAGATCGAGGGAGGGAGACCCAGTACTTC.